Below, 11 T cell receptor beta chains from the same sample are listed, as sequenced in a study of blood T cell repertoires in COVID-19 (dated by TCRdb to about 2020). The method was the immunoSEQ multiplex PCR assay. TCRdb's version of the immuneACCESS table is confined to in-frame rearrangements and falls short of the full clone set. An unresolved V gene accounts for under half of the shortfall where checked; the remainder is of unknown origin. In this sample the table shows approximately 110,000 clones, under 90% of which occur a single time. Roughly two fifths of the sample is held by the ten biggest clonotypes. Specimen: peripheral blood. Receptors originate from a man aged 80 or over with acute or convalescent COVID-19.

In its sample, this clone was seen once. The V call is TRBV11-1, the J call TRBJ1-1; possibly TRBD1 for D (6 bases). Germline CDR1 is SGHAT and CDR2 is FQDESV (reference sequence). Trimming stripped 3 bases from V and 1 base from J, with 9 bases between. The CDR3 has 14 residues. This CDR3 is CASSFSGQNTEAFF. The CDR3 coding sequence is TGTGCCAGCAGCTTCTCGGGACAGAACACTGAAGCTTTCTTT.

The chain carries TRBV29-1 and TRBJ2-1; possible D gene TRBD1, 6 bases. V was shortened by 7 bases and J by 0 bases, with 19 bases between the two germline ends. The CDR3 extends over 16 amino acids. CDR1 and CDR2 from the germline V gene are SQVTM and ANQGSEA. The CDR3 DNA sequence: TGCAGCGCGGCGGTTGGGACACGGAGCTCCTACAATGAGCAGTTCTTC. Translated, it gives CSAAVGTRSSYNEQFF.

This clone appeared a few times. The rearrangement joins TRBV19 to TRBJ2-1, with D perhaps matching TRBD2 (5 bases). Between the trimmed V and J ends, which lost 5 bases and 8 bases, there was a span of 16 bases. Germline assignment: CDR1 LNHDA and CDR2 SQIVND (reference sequence). This CDR3 contains 14 residues. The CDR3 region has the DNA TGTGCCAGTAGTCGCAGGACTCGGAGCGATGAGCAGTTCTTC. The encoded protein is CASSRRTRSDEQFF.

The rearrangement links TRBV18 to TRBJ1-4; D not resolved. The CDR3 spans 14 residues. Germline CDR1 is KGHSH and CDR2 is LQKENI. The ends were cut back, 4 bases at V and 6 bases at J, with 12 bases in the middle. CDR3 in amino acids: CASSLSLGDEKLFF. The CDR3 bases are TGTGCCAGCTCACTCAGTTTGGGAGATGAAAAACTGTTTTTT.

The chain has TRBV9 and TRBJ1-1; TRBD1 matches 7 bases. Germline loops: CDR1 SGDLS, CDR2 YYNGEE. This CDR3 has 13 amino acids. V trimming: 7 bases; J trimming: 1 base; junction bases outside the gene matches: 4. CDR3 protein: CASGGTENTEAFF. CDR3 nucleotide sequence: TGTGCCAGCGGGGGGACAGAGAACACTGAAGCTTTCTTT.

This clone was counted a few times. The rearrangement joins TRBV5-1 to TRBJ2-2; 13 bases are shared with TRBD2. The CDR3 loop spans 17 amino acids. Trimming cost V 4 bases and J 5 bases; bases outside gene matches: 8. The germline V gene encodes CDR1 SGHRS and CDR2 YFSETQ. CDR3 coding DNA: TGCGCCAGCAGCGAAGGGACTAGCGGGGCGTTGACCGGGGAGCTGTTTTTT. Its translation: CASSEGTSGALTGELFF.

The chain recombines TRBV15 with TRBJ2-1; D unclear. The CDR3 totals 13 residues. Trimming stripped 1 base from V and 5 bases from J, with 6 bases between. Germline lookup yields CDR1 LNHNV and CDR2 YYDKDF (reference sequence). Here the CDR3 reads CATSRGGDNEQFF. The CDR3 nucleotides are TGTGCCACCAGCAGAGGTGGAGACAATGAGCAGTTCTTC.

The CDR3 is CASSSGTNNYGYTF. The CDR3 DNA is TGTGCCAGCAGTTCGGGGACAAATAACTATGGCTACACCTTC. The rearrangement joins TRBV6-5 to TRBJ1-2; a possible D gene is TRBD1 (6 bases). Deletions cut 4 bases from V and 1 base from J, with 10 bases between. This CDR3 has 14 amino acids. Germline values: CDR1 MNHEY, CDR2 SVGAGI.

This clone was seen just once. The chain has TRBV2 and TRBJ2-1; the match to TRBD2 covers 9 bases. CDR3 size: 16 residues. The junction had 10 bases not matched to a gene; V was cut back by 4 bases and J by 6 bases. Germline-derived CDR1 and CDR2 are SNHLY and FYNNEI. The CDR3 sequence is CASSAGGTAGGNEQFF. Here the CDR3 DNA reads TGTGCCAGCAGTGCCGGCGGGACAGCGGGGGGCAATGAGCAGTTCTTC.

This rearrangement joins TRBV28 to TRBJ2-3; D gene unclear. The CDR3 has 16 amino acids. Between the trimmed V and J ends, which lost 4 bases and 7 bases, there was a span of 21 bases. Germline CDR1 is MDHEN and CDR2 is SYDVKM. CDR3 residues: CASSSQTESPRNTQYF. DNA for the CDR3: TGTGCCAGCAGTTCCCAGACGGAGTCCCCCCGAAATACGCAGTATTTT.

This clone has only one observation. The chain couples TRBV14 to TRBJ2-1; TRBD2 is a possible D gene (5 bases). Germline V lookup: CDR1 SGHDN, CDR2 FVKESK. The V gene lost 2 bases and the J gene lost 0 bases, with 11 bases spanning the gap. This CDR3 spans 16 amino acids. Here the CDR3 reads CASSQSWAGSYNEQFF. The CDR3 DNA reads TGTGCCAGCAGCCAATCGTGGGCGGGCTCCTACAATGAGCAGTTCTTC.